Listed below are T cell receptor beta chains from one sample, sequenced in a study of CD8 T cells in Susac syndrome. TCRdb re-analysed the immunoSEQ multiplex PCR reads in MiXCR, keeping a single row per CDR3 protein. The table has around 200,000 distinct CDR3 sequences, around 95% seen once. The sample was CD8+ T cells from PBMCs. The receptors were sampled from a human donor with Susac syndrome. CDR3s include the opening cysteine and the closing phenylalanine or tryptophan. The order of the fields is D gene, V gene, J gene, clone size, CDR3 DNA, CDR3 protein. The D gene is left open where the match is weak. Rows give clone size only sometimes, using once, few, many, or a class for an expanded clone.

TRBD2,TRBV9,TRBJ2-5,NA,TGTGCCAGCAGCGCGGGAGGGGTCGGGACCCAGTACTTC,CASSAGGVGTQYF
NA,TRBV5-4,TRBJ2-7,NA,TGTGCCAGCAGCTTGATGGGATTGGTGGAGCAGTACTTC,CASSLMGLVEQYF
NA,TRBV4-1,TRBJ2-7,NA,TGCGCCAGCAGCCAGAAGATCTCCGGGACAATCGTAAACGAGCAGTACTTC,CASSQKISGTIVNEQYF
NA,TRBV3-1,TRBJ1-1,NA,TGTGCCAGCAGCCAAGTTTTCCTTCGCCCGGGTGGTGAAGCTTTCTTT,CASSQVFLRPGGEAFF
NA,TRBV27,TRBJ1-4,NA,TGTGCCAGCAGCTCGAATTCGGGAAAACTGTTTTTT,CASSSNSGKLFF
NA,TRBV7-9,TRBJ1-1,NA,TGTGCCAGCAGCCAGGTCAGGGACACTGAAGCTTTCTTT,CASSQVRDTEAFF
NA,TRBV5-1,TRBJ2-5,NA,TGCGCCAGCAGCCCACCTGTGGGGGGCCGAGAGACCCAGTACTTC,CASSPPVGGRETQYF
NA,TRBV5-1,TRBJ2-2,once,TGCGCCAGCAGCTTGGTTGAGGACCTGAACACCGGGGAGCTGTTTTTT,CASSLVEDLNTGELFF
TRBD1,TRBV7-3,TRBJ1-1,NA,TGTGCCAGCAGCCCCTCCGGCGGACAGGGAGCCACTGAAGCTTTCTTT,CASSPSGGQGATEAFF
NA,TRBV4-1,TRBJ1-2,NA,TGCGCCAGCAGCGTAAGAGACGGGACCGAAACTACTCGTGGCTACACCTTC,CASSVRDGTETTRGYTF
TRBD1,TRBV12-3/TRBV12-4,TRBJ1-2,NA,TGTGCCAGCAGTCTTGGATTGACAGGGCCTAACTATGGCTACACCTTC,CASSLGLTGPNYGYTF
NA,TRBV4-1,TRBJ1-2,NA,TGCGCCAGCAGCCAAGATCAGCTTACCGGACGGATCTATGGCTACACCTTC,CASSQDQLTGRIYGYTF
NA,TRBV24-1,TRBJ1-2,NA,TGTGCCACCAGTGATGACGAAACGCCCTATGGCTACACCTTC,CATSDDETPYGYTF
NA,TRBV9,TRBJ2-5,NA,TGTGCCAGCAGCGCCGGTGGAGATGTCCAGTACTTC,CASSAGGDVQYF
TRBD1,TRBV20-1,TRBJ1-2,NA,TGCAGTGGTATCACTCAGGGGGTCTATGGCTACACCTTC,CSGITQGVYGYTF
NA,TRBV27,TRBJ1-2,NA,TGTGCCAGCAGGAGGGATTCGGGCTATGGCTACACCTTC,CASRRDSGYGYTF
NA,TRBV7-2,TRBJ2-5,NA,TGTGCCAGCAGCTCGGACGGACCGCAAGAGACCCAGTACTTC,CASSSDGPQETQYF
TRBD1,TRBV20-1,TRBJ1-4,NA,TGCAGTGCTAGACACCGGGACAGGGATGAAAAACTGTTTTTT,CSARHRDRDEKLFF
NA,TRBV3-1,TRBJ2-5,once,TGTGCCAGCAGCCAAGATCTGGCTAGAGGGCAAGAGACCCAGTACTTC,CASSQDLARGQETQYF
NA,TRBV4-1,TRBJ2-3,NA,TGCGCCAGCAGCCAAGAGGACACGTGGGATACGCAGTATTTT,CASSQEDTWDTQYF
NA,TRBV20-1,TRBJ1-1,NA,TGCAGTGCTTCCCTGGCGGGGCAGAACACTGAAGCTTTCTTT,CSASLAGQNTEAFF
TRBD1,TRBV2,TRBJ1-5,NA,TGTGCCAGCAGACGACAGGGGTCTAATCAGCCCCAGCATTTT,CASRRQGSNQPQHF
NA,TRBV14,TRBJ2-6,NA,TGTGCCAGCAGCCCATCCTTTTCTGGGGCCAACGTCCTGACTTTC,CASSPSFSGANVLTF
NA,TRBV7-9,TRBJ1-5,NA,TGTGCCAGCAGCCGAGCTAGCAATCAGCCCCAGCATTTT,CASSRASNQPQHF
TRBD2,TRBV14,TRBJ2-5,NA,TGTGCCAGCAGCCAAGTTGGGGAAGCGGGGGTCATAGAGACCCAGTACTTC,CASSQVGEAGVIETQYF
NA,TRBV25-1,TRBJ1-1,NA,TGTGCCAGCGCGACACCCGGGCACACTGAAGCTTTCTTT,CASATPGHTEAFF
TRBD2,TRBV5-6,TRBJ2-1,NA,TGTGCCAGCAGCCCGACTAGCGGGGACCTATACAATGAGCAGTTCTTC,CASSPTSGDLYNEQFF
NA,TRBV4-1,TRBJ2-1,few,TGTGCCAGCAGCCAAGTCTACAATGAGCAGTTCTTC,CASSQVYNEQFF
NA,TRBV6-9,TRBJ2-2,NA,TGTGCCCACCATGGGGAGCGGGTGGGGACCGGGGAGCTGTTTTTT,CAHHGERVGTGELFF
NA,TRBV5-6,TRBJ2-1,once,TGTGCCAGCAGCTTGATTTTTGATGAGCAGTTCTTC,CASSLIFDEQFF
NA,TRBV20-1,TRBJ2-3,once,TGCAGTGCTAGAGGAACCGGACTCACAGATACGCAGTATTTT,CSARGTGLTDTQYF
TRBD1,TRBV28,TRBJ2-5,NA,TGTGCCAGCAGGGAGAGGGACAGCCAAGAGACCCAGTACTTC,CASRERDSQETQYF
TRBD1,TRBV5-1,TRBJ2-7,NA,TGCGCCAGCAGCTTGGAGACAGGGGGTTCGTCCTACGAGCAGTACTTC,CASSLETGGSSYEQYF
NA,TRBV15,TRBJ2-2,NA,TGTGCCACCTCCGGTAACACCGGGGAGCTGTTTTTT,CATSGNTGELFF
TRBD1,TRBV30,TRBJ1-2,NA,TGTGCCTGGACAGGGGGCGACTATGGCTACACCTTC,CAWTGGDYGYTF
TRBD2,TRBV7-9,TRBJ2-7,NA,TGTGCCAGCAGCTTAGAGGGACTAGCGGGGGCCTACGAGCAGTACTTC,CASSLEGLAGAYEQYF
TRBD2,TRBV4-1,TRBJ2-1,NA,TGCGCCAGCAGCCAAATCGGGGGGAAGCAGTTCTTC,CASSQIGGKQFF
TRBD1,TRBV29-1,TRBJ2-1,NA,TGCAGCGTTGATGGGGACAGCGAGAACAATGAGCAGTTCTTC,CSVDGDSENNEQFF
NA,TRBV6-5,TRBJ1-1,NA,TGTGCCAGCAGTTACTCGGGTTACGTAACGAACACTGAAGCTTTCTTT,CASSYSGYVTNTEAFF
NA,TRBV6-1,TRBJ1-2,NA,TGTGCCAGCATTGCGGACAACTATGGCTACACCTTC,CASIADNYGYTF
TRBD2,TRBV18,TRBJ2-7,NA,TGTGCCAGCTCACCAAGCGGGGGGTCATACGAGCAGTACTTC,CASSPSGGSYEQYF
NA,TRBV10-3,TRBJ2-1,NA,TGTGCCATCAGTGAGATGGGTAATGAGCAGTTCTTC,CAISEMGNEQFF
TRBD1,TRBV10-3,TRBJ1-2,NA,TGTGCCATCAGTGAGTTCTTGGGACAGGAAGGAGCTAACTATGGCTACACCTTC,CAISEFLGQEGANYGYTF
TRBD1,TRBV7-8,TRBJ1-4,NA,TGTGCCAGCCTCCGGACAGGGCGTCTTGCAACTAATGAAAAACTGTTTTTT,CASLRTGRLATNEKLFF
TRBD1,TRBV24-1,TRBJ2-1,NA,TGTGCCACCAGTGACCGATGTGACAGGGGGCGATCTAGAAATGAGCAGTTCTTC,CATSDRCDRGRSRNEQFF
NA,TRBV30,TRBJ1-6,NA,TGTGCCTGGAGTGCCCCGGGGGCCCTACAATTGGCCTATAATTCACCCCTCCACTTT,CAWSAPGALQLAYNSPLHF
NA,TRBV11-2,TRBJ2-1,NA,TGTGCCAGCAGCTTAGACTACGGTGGGTACAATGAGCAGTTCTTC,CASSLDYGGYNEQFF
NA,TRBV5-6,TRBJ2-7,NA,TGTGCCAGCAGCTTGGGACGGATAAGCTCCTACGAGCAGTACTTC,CASSLGRISSYEQYF